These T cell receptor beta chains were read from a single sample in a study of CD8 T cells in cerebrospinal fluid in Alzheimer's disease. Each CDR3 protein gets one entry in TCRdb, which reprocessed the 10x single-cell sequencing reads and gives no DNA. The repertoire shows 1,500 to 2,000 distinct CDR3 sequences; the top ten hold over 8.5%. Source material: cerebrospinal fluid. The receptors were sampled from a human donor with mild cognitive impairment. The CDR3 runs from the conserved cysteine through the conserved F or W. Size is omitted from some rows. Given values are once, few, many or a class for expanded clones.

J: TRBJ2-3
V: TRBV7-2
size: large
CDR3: CASSERYTQYF

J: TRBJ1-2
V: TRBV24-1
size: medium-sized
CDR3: CATSERTGYGYTF

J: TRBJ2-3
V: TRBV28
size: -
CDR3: CASSSFGGAAPDTQYF

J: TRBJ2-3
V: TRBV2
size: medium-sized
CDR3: CASSRQGTDTQYF

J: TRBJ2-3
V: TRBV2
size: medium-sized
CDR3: CASSEYGIGGEDTQYF

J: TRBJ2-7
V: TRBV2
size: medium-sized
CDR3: CASSYDSGQYF

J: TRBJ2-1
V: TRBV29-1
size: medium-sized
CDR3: CSGAGSSYNEQFF

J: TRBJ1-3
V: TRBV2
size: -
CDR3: CASSRRQGIENTIYF

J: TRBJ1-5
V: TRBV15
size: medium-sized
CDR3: CATRGDRGPRQPQHF

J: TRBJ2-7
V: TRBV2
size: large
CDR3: CASSTSGRGYEQYF

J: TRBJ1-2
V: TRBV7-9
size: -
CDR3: CASSLNGFYGYTF

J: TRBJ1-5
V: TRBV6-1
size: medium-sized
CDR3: CASSDRTGHNQPQHF

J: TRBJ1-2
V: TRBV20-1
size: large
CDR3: CSVRGDANYGYTF

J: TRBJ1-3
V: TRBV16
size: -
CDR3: CASSQFQPGVSGNTIYF